The present TCR beta chain was sequenced within a study of spatial heterogeneity in lung cancer. Time point specified: sample taken at primary tumor resection. Whole RNA from tumor, nontumor lung or frozen PBMC was sequenced unsorted. Germline CDR1 and CDR2: DFQATT and SNEGSKA (reference sequence). Trimming cost V 6 bases and J 2 bases; bases outside gene matches: 7. CDR3 length: 13 residues. Unique molecular identifiers, one per molecule, were present on every TCR cDNA molecule. TCRdb re-called the 5' RACE reads through MiXCR, storing one row per CDR3 protein. This sample carries around 60,000 distinct CDR3 sequences, about 8% of them seen once, and the ten largest clones take over 13%.

This specimen was PBMCs, taken at surgery. The chain uses TRBV20-1 and TRBJ2-7, with 7 bases lining up with TRBD1. The receptor was isolated from a female donor with early-stage non-small cell lung cancer. CDR3 nucleotides: TGCAGTGCAGAGGGACAGTCCACCTACGAGCAGTACTTC. It yields the protein CSAEGQSTYEQYF.